Each of the 30 T cell receptor beta chains below was sequenced from the same sample in a study of beta chain features in type 1 diabetes. Sequencing targeted expressed TCRB transcripts, as all isolated RNA had been reverse transcribed. This table comes from immunoSEQ multiplex PCR, and its TCRdb copy is limited to in-frame clones, with some not included. The table lists 300,000 to 350,000 clones, 8% of them singletons. Sequenced input: central memory CD4+ T cells from blood. The receptors originated from a woman between 18 and 29 years old in good health.

This clone was found many times. The genes are TRBV5-4 and TRBJ2-1, with TRBD2 identical over 12 bases. CDR3 length equals 16 residues. The junction had 1 base not matched to a gene; V was cut back by 1 base and J by 2 bases. The germline V gene encodes CDR1 SGHNT and CDR2 YYREEE (reference sequence). The CDR3 DNA reads as TGTGCCAGCAGCTTGAGACTAGCGGGAGCCTACAATGAGCAGTTCTTC. Translation gives CASSLRLAGAYNEQFF.

This rearrangement joins TRBV5-1 to TRBJ2-7; the match to TRBD2 covers 7 bases. The germline gives CDR1 SGHRS, CDR2 YFSETQ. This CDR3 spans 14 amino acids. The ends lost 2 bases at V and 2 bases at J; junction bases unmatched: 4. The chain's CDR3 is CASSFASGPYEQYF. The CDR3 DNA is TGCGCCAGCAGCTTTGCTAGCGGTCCCTACGAGCAGTACTTC.

This clone was seen a few times. The V call is TRBV27, the J call TRBJ2-7; perhaps TRBD2 as D (5 bases). The germline V gene encodes CDR1 MNHEY and CDR2 SMNVEV (reference sequence). V lost 8 bases to trimming and J lost 3 bases, with 17 bases between them. This CDR3 has 14 residues. CDR3 DNA: TGTGCCAGCCAAAAAAGAGGGCTTGACTACGAGCAGTACTTC. Its translation: CASQKRGLDYEQYF.

This clone was counted between two and nine times. The chain recombines TRBV7-8 with TRBJ2-7; D is uncertain. The germline CDR1 and CDR2 sequences are SGHVS and FQNEAQ. The V gene lost 5 bases and the J gene lost 2 bases, with 10 bases spanning the gap. CDR3 length: 13 amino acids. CDR3 loop: CASSPFLPYEQYF. The CDR3 DNA reads TGTGCCAGCAGCCCCTTTTTACCCTACGAGCAGTACTTC.

This clone was recorded a few times. V gene TRBV11-3 combines with J gene TRBJ2-1; the D is unclear. Germline V CDR1 and CDR2: SGHNT, YENEEA. Trimming pared 4 bases from V and 5 bases from J, leaving 6 bases between. The CDR3 sequence is 12 residues long. The CDR3 sequence: CASSSRHNEQFF. CDR3 sequence (DNA): TGTGCCAGCAGCTCCCGACACAATGAGCAGTTCTTC.

The rearrangement joins TRBV5-1 to TRBJ2-6; D gene ambiguous. CDR1 is SGHRS, CDR2 YFSETQ, per germline. V lost 1 base and J lost 0, with 8 bases in between. The CDR3 consists of 16 residues. CDR3 nucleotides: TGCGCCAGCAGCTTGAGGGCTACCTCTGGGGCCAACGTCCTGACTTTC. This codes for CASSLRATSGANVLTF.

This clone was seen only a few times. This chain links TRBV5-1 with TRBJ2-1, with TRBD2 identical over 13 bases. The CDR3 sequence is 16 residues long. Trimming removed 0 bases from V and 8 bases from J; junction bases left unmatched: 5. Germline CDR1 SGHRS, CDR2 YFSETQ. The CDR3 here is CASSLAGLAGVDEQFF. CDR3 bases: TGCGCCAGCAGCTTGGCCGGACTAGCGGGAGTCGATGAGCAGTTCTTC.

This clone was counted at least ten times. Other DNA sequences in the same sample also yield this CDR3. The chain combines TRBV5-6 with TRBJ2-5; no reliable D call. V shed 1 base and J shed 2 bases, with 0 bases lying between them. The CDR3 is 11 residues long. Germline V gene sequence: CDR1 SGHDT, CDR2 YYEEEE. The CDR3 spells CASSLQETQYF. The DNA of the CDR3 is TGTGCCAGCAGCTTGCAAGAGACCCAGTACTTC.

In this sample, this clone turned up a few times. The chain joins TRBV2 to TRBJ2-3, with 8 nucleotides matching TRBD1. The CDR3 runs 12 residues. The V segment lost 10 bases and the J segment 3 bases; nucleotides outside the gene matches: 3. The germline CDR1 and CDR2 sequences are SNHLY and FYNNEI. For the CDR3, the DNA is TGTGCCACCGGACAGGGAACAGATACGCAGTATTTT. This translates into CATGQGTDTQYF. The full variable domain, with the rest looked up from reference TRBV2 and TRBJ2-3, is EPEVTQTPSHQVTQMGQEVILRCVPISNHLYFYWYRQILGQKVEFLVSFYNNEISEKSEIFDDQFSVERPDGSNFTLKIRSTKLEDSAMYFCATGQGTDTQYFGPGTRLTVL.

Regarding this clone: At the DNA level, this CDR3 is encoded by other sequences in the same sample as well. As DNA, the CDR3 is TGTGCCAGCAGCTTAGCGGGCGGTTCCTACGAGCAGTACTTC. The encoded protein is CASSLAGGSYEQYF. This chain joins TRBV11-2 and TRBJ2-7; unclear D gene. The germline V gene encodes CDR1 SGHAT and CDR2 FQNNGV. The CDR3 runs 14 residues. The V gene lost 1 base and the J gene lost 1 base, with 8 bases spanning the gap.

The chain employs TRBV19 and TRBJ1-5; 9 bases match TRBD1. Germline CDR1 and CDR2: LNHDA and SQIVND (reference sequence). This CDR3 region has 15 residues. Losses at the gene ends were 8 bases for V and 4 bases for J; bases not matched to a gene: 9. Here the CDR3 DNA reads TGTGCCAGTCGCCCCTGGGACAGGGAGAATCAGCCCCAGCATTTT. This translates into CASRPWDRENQPQHF.

This clone has a handful of counts. This chain connects TRBV7-3 to TRBJ2-5; 9 nucleotides align to TRBD2. Per the germline V gene, CDR1 is SGHTA and CDR2 is FQGTGA. After removal of 5 bases from V and 2 bases from J, the junction contained 12 bases not matched to a gene. The CDR3 length is 17 residues. The CDR3 coding sequence is TGTGCCAGCAGCAAAGGGGCGGCGGGAGGGACACAAGAGACCCAGTACTTC. As protein: CASSKGAAGGTQETQYF.

This clone was found a few times. The rearrangement links TRBV29-1 to TRBJ2-1, with D perhaps given as TRBD1 or TRBD2 (5 bases each). This CDR3 is 16 amino acids long. V gave up 6 bases and J gave up 10 bases, with 28 bases separating them. Per germline, CDR1 SQVTM and CDR2 ANQGSEA. The CDR3 nucleotides are TGCAGCGTCGGAAGAGGGACCGGGACCCCCTCGAGGGAGCAGTTCTTC. The encoded protein is CSVGRGTGTPSREQFF.

This clone has only a few counts. J is TRBJ2-1 and V is TRBV27, with 9 bases fitting TRBD1. Trimming took 5 bases from V and 2 from J; bases not matched to a gene: 10. The V gene's germline CDR1 is MNHEY and CDR2 SMNVEV (reference sequence). This CDR3 region has 17 residues. The DNA of the CDR3 is TGTGCCAGCAGTCCCCAACAGGGGGCGAGGGCCTACAATGAGCAGTTCTTC. Translation gives CASSPQQGARAYNEQFF.

The rearrangement links TRBV2 to TRBJ1-3, with TRBD1 as a possible D gene (5 bases). Germline V CDR1 and CDR2: SNHLY, FYNNEI. There are 15 residues in the CDR3. V shed 0 bases and J shed 2 bases, with 8 bases lying between them. CDR3 in amino acids: CASSEAWGPGNTIYF. In DNA, the CDR3 is TGTGCCAGCAGTGAAGCTTGGGGACCTGGAAACACCATATATTTT. The whole variable domain, remainder taken from reference TRBV2 and TRBJ1-3, is EPEVTQTPSHQVTQMGQEVILRCVPISNHLYFYWYRQILGQKVEFLVSFYNNEISEKSEIFDDQFSVERPDGSNFTLKIRSTKLEDSAMYFCASSEAWGPGNTIYFGEGSWLTVV.

This clone showed up just a few times. This chain uses TRBV28 with TRBJ2-7; D unclear. The length of the CDR3 is 13 residues. V was shortened by 3 bases and J by 3 bases, with 9 bases between the two germline ends. Per germline, CDR1 MDHEN and CDR2 SYDVKM. Written as DNA, the CDR3 is TGTGCCAGCAGTTTGGCTGGTATCTACGAGCAGTACTTC. It yields the protein CASSLAGIYEQYF.

In the case of this clone: Other DNA sequences in this specimen translate into the identical CDR3. V usage is TRBV5-1 and J usage is TRBJ2-3, with a tentative D call TRBD2 (5 bases). CDR1 is SGHRS, CDR2 YFSETQ, per germline. The CDR3 covers 13 residues. Trimming removed 0 bases from V and 3 bases from J, with 5 bases in between. CDR3 sequence reads: CASSLGGTDTQYF. The CDR3 DNA is TGCGCCAGCAGCTTGGGCGGGACAGATACGCAGTATTTT.

This clone was counted between two and nine times. V is TRBV11-2 and J is TRBJ2-5; tentatively, D is TRBD2 (5 bases). With 5 bases removed from V and 5 bases from J, the gap between germline ends came to 18 bases. Germline V gene lookup returns CDR1 SGHAT and CDR2 FQNNGV. This CDR3 spans 15 amino acids. CDR3 nucleotides: TGTGCCAGCAGCCTTGGAGCGGAGCCGCGGGAGACCCAGTACTTC. Its translation is CASSLGAEPRETQYF. The entire variable domain, with the rest obtained from reference TRBV11-2 and TRBJ2-5, is as follows: EAGVAQSPRYKIIEKRQSVAFWCNPISGHATLYWYQQILGQGPKLLIQFQNNGVVDDSQLPKDRFSAERLKGVDSTLKIQPAKLEDSAVYLCASSLGAEPRETQYFGPGTRLLVL.

This clone appeared a few times. The J gene is TRBJ2-7, the V gene TRBV5-5; weak D call: TRBD2 (5 bases). The germline CDR1 and CDR2 sequences are SGHKS and YYEKEE (reference sequence). There are 14 residues in the CDR3. The V end was cut by 3 bases, the J end by 10 bases, with 20 bases between. The CDR3 DNA follows: TGTGCCAGCAGCTCGCAACCCCGGACTGAGGCCCAGTACTTC. Residues: CASSSQPRTEAQYF.

This clone has a handful of counts. For the CDR3, the DNA is TGTGCCAGCAGCCAAATCCGACCGGGTCAGCCCCAGCATTTT. Protein sequence: CASSQIRPGQPQHF. This chain links TRBV14 with TRBJ1-5; the D is unclear. V was trimmed by 2 bases and J by 6 bases, leaving 11 bases between them. The CDR3 loop spans 14 amino acids. Germline CDR1 is SGHDN and CDR2 is FVKESK.

This rearrangement joins TRBV15 to TRBJ2-6; no definite D call. CDR3 size: 16 residues. Trimming pared 0 bases from V and 2 bases from J, leaving 8 bases between. CDR1 and CDR2 from the germline V gene are LNHNV and YYDKDF (reference sequence). As DNA, the CDR3 is TGTGCCACCAGCAGAGAAGTCCGAGCTGGGGCCAACGTCCTGACTTTC. Its protein is CATSREVRAGANVLTF. Full variable domain (missing parts from reference TRBV15 and TRBJ2-6): DAMVIQNPRYQVTQFGKPVTLSCSQTLNHNVMYWYQQKSSQAPKLLFHYYDKDFNNEADTPDNFQSRRPNTSFCFLDIRSPGLGDTAMYLCATSREVRAGANVLTFGAGSRLTVL.

The table lists this clone with many counts. The chain combines TRBV18 with TRBJ1-2; D is ambiguous. V was cut by 2 bases and J by 4 bases, with 8 bases left in between. The CDR3 covers 13 residues. Per germline, CDR1 KGHSH and CDR2 LQKENI. The CDR3 DNA reads TGTGCCAGCTCACCAAGTGGAGTCTATGGCTACACCTTC. Protein sequence: CASSPSGVYGYTF.

The genes are TRBV4-1 and TRBJ2-2; D gene uncertain. Germline-derived CDR1 and CDR2 are MGHRA and YSYEKL. The germline V and J ends were trimmed by 0 bases and 5 bases, with 7 bases remaining between them. The CDR3 totals 14 residues. The CDR3 region is CASSQEGYTGELFF. DNA of the CDR3: TGCGCCAGCAGCCAAGAAGGGTATACCGGGGAGCTGTTTTTT.

This rearrangement joins TRBV7-2 to TRBJ2-7; 14 nucleotides match TRBD2. The CDR3 spans 14 residues. CDR1 is SGHTA and CDR2 is FQGNSA in the germline V gene. The V gene end was trimmed by 5 bases and the J gene end by 7 bases; junction bases not matched to a gene: 4. The CDR3 sequence: CASSVGLAGGEQYF. CDR3 DNA sequence: TGTGCCAGCAGCGTCGGACTAGCGGGAGGAGAGCAGTACTTC.

This clone was found many times. The V gene is TRBV7-2, the J gene TRBJ1-5; D may be TRBD1 (5 bases). Germline loops: CDR1 SGHTA, CDR2 FQGNSA. V was trimmed by 1 base and J by 0 bases, leaving 10 bases between them. This CDR3 has 16 residues. CDR3 bases: TGTGCCAGCAGCTTAGTTCCGGGGGATAGCAATCAGCCCCAGCATTTT. Amino acid sequence: CASSLVPGDSNQPQHF.

A few counts support this clone. J is TRBJ1-5 and V is TRBV11-2, with D uncertain. Germline values: CDR1 SGHAT, CDR2 FQNNGV. V lost 1 base and J lost 5, with 6 bases in between. This CDR3 contains 13 residues. The CDR3 protein is CASSLAVYQPQHF. For the CDR3, the DNA is TGTGCCAGCAGCTTAGCCGTATATCAGCCCCAGCATTTT.

Only a few counts were recorded for this clone. The CDR3 coding sequence is TGCGCCAGCAGCCAAGATCTGGCTAGCGGAACCCTATCGGGCGAGCAGTACTTC. Its protein is CASSQDLASGTLSGEQYF. The genes are TRBV4-1 and TRBJ2-7; TRBD2 aligns across 7 bases. J was trimmed by 6 bases and V by 0 bases; bases with no gene match: 17. The CDR3 sequence is 18 residues long. Germline values: CDR1 MGHRA, CDR2 YSYEKL.

This clone occurred a few times. CDR3: CASSSNINYGYTF. Here the CDR3 DNA reads TGTGCCAGCAGCTCCAACATAAACTATGGCTACACCTTC. V gene TRBV7-2 combines with J gene TRBJ1-2, with no clear D. From germline, CDR1 is SGHTA and CDR2 FQGNSA. CDR3 size: 13 residues. V was trimmed by 4 bases and J by 2 bases, leaving 8 bases between them.

CDR3 nucleotides: TGTGCCAGCAGTTTGGTAGCCAAAAACATTCAGTACTTC. Its translation is CASSLVAKNIQYF. The chain carries TRBV6-1 and TRBJ2-4; D unresolved. CDR3 length equals 13 residues. Germline CDR1 and CDR2: MNHNS and SASEGT. V lost 5 bases to trimming and J lost 0 bases, with 5 bases between them.

The chain links TRBV7-9 to TRBJ1-1; TRBD1 might be the D (5 bases). Germline CDR1 and CDR2: SEHNR and FQNEAQ (reference sequence). The CDR3 runs to 14 residues. Trimming stripped 5 bases from V and 3 bases from J, with 13 bases between. CDR3 DNA: TGTGCCAGCAGCCCACCGGGACCTTACACTGAAGCTTTCTTT. Translation: CASSPPGPYTEAFF. Full variable domain (outside the CDR3, taken from reference TRBV7-9 and TRBJ1-1): DTGVSQNPRHKITKRGQNVTFRCDPISEHNRLYWYRQTLGQGPEFLTYFQNEAQLEKSRLLSDRFSAERPKGSFSTLEIQRTEQGDSAMYLCASSPPGPYTEAFFGQGTRLTVV.